This is a list of T cell receptor beta chains from one sample in a study of cytomegalovirus exposure and HLA in healthy donors. TCRdb keeps only in-frame clones here, not all; method: immunoSEQ multiplex PCR. The table records around 190,000 clones, around 77% of them present only once. The sample comprised PBMCs. All receptors derive from a woman aged 25 to 45 in good health and CMV-seronegative. Both conserved end residues are part of each CDR3. Fields, in order: V gene, clone size, D gene, J gene, CDR3 protein, CDR3 DNA. D genes are given only for firm matches. For some rows the clone size is stated as once, few or many, or as a class when expanded; others skip it.

v_call: TRBV9; clone_size: -; d_call: -; j_call: TRBJ1-4; cdr3_aa: CASSTKTGSSGEKLFF; cdr3_nt: TGTGCCAGCAGCACGAAGACTGGGTCCTCGGGGGAAAAACTGTTTTTT
v_call: TRBV28; clone_size: few; d_call: -; j_call: TRBJ2-1; cdr3_aa: CASSPPAEGGNEQFF; cdr3_nt: TGTGCCAGCAGTCCTCCTGCGGAGGGGGGGAATGAGCAGTTCTTC
v_call: TRBV5-4; clone_size: -; d_call: -; j_call: TRBJ2-7; cdr3_aa: CASSSASRGEYEQYF; cdr3_nt: TGTGCCAGCAGCTCCGCCAGCAGGGGGGAGTACGAGCAGTACTTC
v_call: TRBV11-2; clone_size: -; d_call: -; j_call: TRBJ2-5; cdr3_aa: CASSHVGVGTQYF; cdr3_nt: TGTGCCAGCAGCCACGTCGGGGTCGGGACCCAGTACTTC
v_call: TRBV2; clone_size: few; d_call: TRBD1; j_call: TRBJ2-1; cdr3_aa: CASPGQPSYNEQFF; cdr3_nt: TGTGCCAGCCCGGGACAGCCTTCCTACAATGAGCAGTTCTTC
v_call: TRBV7-2; clone_size: -; d_call: TRBD2; j_call: TRBJ2-7; cdr3_aa: CASSLFGTSGTYEQYF; cdr3_nt: TGTGCCAGCAGCTTATTCGGGACTAGCGGTACCTACGAGCAGTACTTC
v_call: TRBV16; clone_size: -; d_call: TRBD1; j_call: TRBJ1-6; cdr3_aa: CASSPRTGDPPSPLHF; cdr3_nt: TGTGCCAGCAGCCCACGGACAGGCGACCCTCCTTCACCCCTCCACTTT
v_call: TRBV5-1; clone_size: -; d_call: -; j_call: TRBJ2-5; cdr3_aa: CASSSRQPQETQYF; cdr3_nt: TGCGCCAGCAGCTCAAGACAGCCACAAGAGACCCAGTACTTC
v_call: TRBV14; clone_size: -; d_call: -; j_call: TRBJ1-4; cdr3_aa: CASSHPSSYEKLFF; cdr3_nt: TGTGCCAGCAGCCACCCAAGCTCGTATGAAAAACTGTTTTTT
v_call: TRBV29-1; clone_size: -; d_call: TRBD1; j_call: TRBJ2-5; cdr3_aa: CSGVGTGRETQYF; cdr3_nt: TGCAGCGGCGTAGGGACAGGGAGGGAGACCCAGTACTTC
v_call: TRBV5-1; clone_size: -; d_call: TRBD2; j_call: TRBJ2-7; cdr3_aa: CASSLGGVEQYF; cdr3_nt: TGCGCCAGCAGCCTGGGGGGGGTGGAACAGTACTTC
v_call: TRBV7-8; clone_size: -; d_call: TRBD1; j_call: TRBJ2-5; cdr3_aa: CASRVIGTAKETQYF; cdr3_nt: TGTGCCAGCAGGGTAATAGGGACAGCTAAAGAGACCCAGTACTTC
v_call: TRBV6-1; clone_size: -; d_call: -; j_call: TRBJ2-7; cdr3_aa: CASSERRGGGRGGEQYF; cdr3_nt: TGTGCCAGCAGTGAGCGACGAGGCGGGGGAAGGGGGGGCGAGCAGTACTTC
v_call: TRBV10-2; clone_size: -; d_call: -; j_call: TRBJ2-5; cdr3_aa: CASSARGTLGGETQYF; cdr3_nt: TGCGCCAGCAGTGCAAGGGGCACGCTTGGGGGGGAGACCCAGTACTTC
v_call: TRBV5-6; clone_size: -; d_call: -; j_call: TRBJ2-2; cdr3_aa: CASSLLISTGELFF; cdr3_nt: TGTGCCAGCAGCTTGTTAATCAGTACCGGGGAGCTGTTTTTT
v_call: TRBV6-4; clone_size: -; d_call: -; j_call: TRBJ2-3; cdr3_aa: CASKGGAADTQYF; cdr3_nt: TGTGCCAGCAAAGGAGGGGCTGCAGATACGCAGTATTTT
v_call: TRBV2; clone_size: -; d_call: -; j_call: TRBJ2-5; cdr3_aa: CASRSVETQYF; cdr3_nt: TGTGCCAGCAGATCGGTGGAGACCCAGTACTTC
v_call: TRBV9; clone_size: -; d_call: -; j_call: TRBJ1-5; cdr3_aa: CASSVEGGNQPQHF; cdr3_nt: TGTGCCAGCAGCGTAGAGGGGGGGAATCAGCCCCAGCATTTT
v_call: TRBV5-1; clone_size: once; d_call: -; j_call: TRBJ1-6; cdr3_aa: CASSLDSLSYNSPLHF; cdr3_nt: TGCGCCAGCAGCTTGGACAGCCTCTCCTATAATTCACCCCTCCACTTT
v_call: TRBV5-4; clone_size: -; d_call: -; j_call: TRBJ2-1; cdr3_aa: CASSLGTLEQFF; cdr3_nt: TGTGCCAGCAGCTTGGGGACACTTGAGCAGTTCTTC
v_call: TRBV6-1; clone_size: -; d_call: -; j_call: TRBJ1-1; cdr3_aa: CASNLRATEAFF; cdr3_nt: TGTGCCAGCAACCTCAGGGCCACTGAAGCTTTCTTT
v_call: TRBV29-1; clone_size: -; d_call: TRBD2; j_call: TRBJ2-7; cdr3_aa: CSATAGAYEQYF; cdr3_nt: TGCAGCGCCACAGCGGGAGCCTACGAGCAGTACTTC
v_call: TRBV28; clone_size: -; d_call: -; j_call: TRBJ2-7; cdr3_aa: CASNARFSYEQYF; cdr3_nt: TGTGCCAGCAACGCGCGGTTCTCCTACGAGCAGTACTTC
v_call: TRBV7-9; clone_size: -; d_call: TRBD1; j_call: TRBJ1-5; cdr3_aa: CASSLGTGVIRNQPQHF; cdr3_nt: TGTGCCAGCAGCTTGGGGACAGGGGTTATACGCAATCAGCCCCAGCATTTT
v_call: TRBV5-1; clone_size: few; d_call: -; j_call: TRBJ2-1; cdr3_aa: CASSENYHNEQFF; cdr3_nt: TGCGCCAGCAGCGAAAACTATCACAATGAGCAGTTCTTC
v_call: TRBV27; clone_size: -; d_call: -; j_call: TRBJ2-7; cdr3_aa: CASSLQVDYEQYF; cdr3_nt: TGTGCCAGCAGTTTACAGGTAGACTACGAGCAGTACTTC
v_call: TRBV6-1; clone_size: -; d_call: -; j_call: TRBJ1-5; cdr3_aa: CASSEGGHSNQPQHF; cdr3_nt: TGTGCCAGCAGTGAAGGCGGCCATAGCAATCAGCCCCAGCATTTT
v_call: TRBV5-1; clone_size: -; d_call: -; j_call: TRBJ2-2; cdr3_aa: CASSFSDSYGELFF; cdr3_nt: TGCGCCAGCAGCTTTTCGGACTCCTACGGGGAGCTGTTTTTT
v_call: TRBV5-4; clone_size: -; d_call: TRBD1; j_call: TRBJ1-6; cdr3_aa: CASRRGQGNSPLHF; cdr3_nt: TGTGCCAGCAGACGGGGACAGGGAAATTCACCCCTCCACTTT
v_call: TRBV30; clone_size: -; d_call: -; j_call: TRBJ1-5; cdr3_aa: CAWSSPQGFNQPQHF; cdr3_nt: TGTGCCTGGAGTTCCCCTCAGGGATTCAATCAGCCCCAGCATTTT
v_call: TRBV7-8; clone_size: -; d_call: TRBD1; j_call: TRBJ1-5; cdr3_aa: CASSWGQGEDQPQHF; cdr3_nt: TGTGCCAGCAGCTGGGGACAGGGGGAGGATCAGCCCCAGCATTTT
v_call: TRBV4-1; clone_size: -; d_call: -; j_call: TRBJ2-1; cdr3_aa: CASSQVPVYNEQFF; cdr3_nt: TGCGCCAGCAGCCAAGTCCCAGTATACAATGAGCAGTTCTTC
v_call: TRBV19; clone_size: -; d_call: -; j_call: TRBJ2-2; cdr3_aa: CASKTGRSTGELFF; cdr3_nt: TGTGCCAGCAAGACAGGAAGGTCGACCGGGGAGCTGTTTTTT
v_call: TRBV6-5; clone_size: -; d_call: -; j_call: TRBJ2-2; cdr3_aa: CASSYSGNTGELFF; cdr3_nt: TGTGCCAGCAGTTACTCCGGGAACACCGGGGAGCTGTTTTTT
v_call: TRBV2; clone_size: -; d_call: TRBD1; j_call: TRBJ1-5; cdr3_aa: CASRKGQEYQPQHF; cdr3_nt: TGTGCCAGCAGAAAGGGACAGGAATATCAGCCCCAGCATTTT
v_call: TRBV28; clone_size: -; d_call: TRBD1; j_call: TRBJ1-1; cdr3_aa: CASSLLRTGGKTEAFF; cdr3_nt: TGTGCCAGCAGTTTACTTCGGACAGGGGGAAAAACTGAAGCTTTCTTT
v_call: TRBV5-1; clone_size: -; d_call: TRBD2; j_call: TRBJ2-1; cdr3_aa: CASSLPKGAGGPRAYNEQFF; cdr3_nt: TGCGCCAGCAGTTTACCCAAGGGGGCGGGAGGGCCCCGAGCCTACAATGAGCAGTTCTTC
v_call: TRBV4-1; clone_size: few; d_call: -; j_call: TRBJ2-5; cdr3_aa: CASSQVPVQETQYF; cdr3_nt: TGCGCCAGCAGCCAAGTTCCGGTTCAAGAGACCCAGTACTTC
v_call: TRBV28; clone_size: -; d_call: TRBD2; j_call: TRBJ2-1; cdr3_aa: CASSRLAGHYNEQFF; cdr3_nt: TGTGCCAGCAGTCGACTAGCGGGGCACTACAATGAGCAGTTCTTC
v_call: TRBV6-1; clone_size: -; d_call: -; j_call: TRBJ2-5; cdr3_aa: CASSEGVFAGETQYF; cdr3_nt: TGTGCCAGCAGTGAAGGTGTGTTTGCGGGAGAGACCCAGTACTTC
v_call: TRBV4-2; clone_size: -; d_call: -; j_call: TRBJ2-1; cdr3_aa: CASSQGSYRGDSYNEQFF; cdr3_nt: TGTGCCAGCAGCCAAGGTTCATACCGGGGAGACTCCTACAATGAGCAGTTCTTC
v_call: TRBV28; clone_size: -; d_call: -; j_call: TRBJ2-7; cdr3_aa: CATRVQGSYEQYF; cdr3_nt: TGTGCCACGAGAGTTCAGGGCTCCTACGAGCAGTACTTC
v_call: TRBV4-2; clone_size: once; d_call: TRBD1; j_call: TRBJ2-7; cdr3_aa: CASSQDDRGDYEQYF; cdr3_nt: TGTGCCAGCAGCCAGGATGACAGGGGTGACTACGAGCAGTACTTC
v_call: TRBV7-9; clone_size: once; d_call: TRBD1; j_call: TRBJ1-1; cdr3_aa: CSSSRMVGRGIMNTEAFF; cdr3_nt: TGTTCCAGCAGCCGTATGGTCGGCAGGGGGATAATGAACACTGAAGCTTTCTTT
v_call: TRBV19; clone_size: -; d_call: -; j_call: TRBJ2-1; cdr3_aa: CASSDIRGASYNEQFF; cdr3_nt: TGTGCCAGTAGTGACATTCGCGGGGCTTCCTACAATGAGCAGTTCTTC